This T cell receptor (beta chain) derives from a study of T-cell memory formation after mild COVID-19. Findings and limits, study-wide: Prior to infection, memory already included some responding clones, suggesting cross-reactive memory joined. Later expanders leaned CD4+, whereas day 15 to 85 contracting clones were balanced CD4/CD8.

V shed 5 bases and J shed 5 bases, with 18 bases lying between them. The CDR3 covers 15 residues. Per the germline V gene, CDR1 is SGHAT and CDR2 is FQDESV (reference sequence). This clonotype showed up just a few times. What it binds is unknown. MiXCR was run by TCRdb on the 5' RACE reads, yielding one entry per CDR3 protein. The sample records fewer than 350,000 distinct CDR3 sequences, 8% to 10% being singletons. Sample: PBMCs or a T cell subset sorted from them (not recorded which). This chain connects TRBV11-1 to TRBJ1-1; weak D call: TRBD1 (6 bases). The TCR was taken from a man between 18 and 29 years old who had mild COVID-19 (a few samples of this study predate the infection). Cell type and time point are not known. DNA of the CDR3: TGTGCCAGCAGCCCTACAGGGTGGCGGCAAACTGAAGCTTTCTTT. Amino acid sequence: CASSPTGWRQTEAFF.